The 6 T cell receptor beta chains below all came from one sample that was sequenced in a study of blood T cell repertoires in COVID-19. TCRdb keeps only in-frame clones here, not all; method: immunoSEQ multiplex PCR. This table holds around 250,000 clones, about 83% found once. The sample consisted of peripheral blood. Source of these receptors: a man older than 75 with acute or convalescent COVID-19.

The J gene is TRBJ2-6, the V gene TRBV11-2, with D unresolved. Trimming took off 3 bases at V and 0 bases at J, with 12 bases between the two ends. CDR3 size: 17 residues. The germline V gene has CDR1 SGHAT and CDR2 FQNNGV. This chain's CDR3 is CASSFLFTSSGANVLTF. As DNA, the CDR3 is TGTGCCAGCAGCTTTCTTTTCACGAGCTCTGGGGCCAACGTCCTGACTTTC.

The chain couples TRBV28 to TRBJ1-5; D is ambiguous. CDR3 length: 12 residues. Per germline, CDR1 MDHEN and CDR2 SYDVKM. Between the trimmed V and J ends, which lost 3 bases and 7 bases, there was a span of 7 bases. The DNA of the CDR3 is TGTGCCAGCAGTTTGAGGATGCAGCCCCAGCATTTT. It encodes CASSLRMQPQHF. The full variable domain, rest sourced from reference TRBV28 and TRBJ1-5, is DVKVTQSSRYLVKRTGEKVFLECVQDMDHENMFWYRQDPGLGLRLIYFSYDVKMKEKGDIPEGYSVSREKKERFSLILESASTNQTSMYLCASSLRMQPQHFGDGTRLSIL.

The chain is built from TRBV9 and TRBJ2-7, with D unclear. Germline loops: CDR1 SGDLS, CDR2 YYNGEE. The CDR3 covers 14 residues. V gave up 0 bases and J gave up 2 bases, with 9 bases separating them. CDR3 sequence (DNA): TGTGCCAGCAGCGTAGGTCCAGATCCCTACGAGCAGTACTTC. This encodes CASSVGPDPYEQYF.

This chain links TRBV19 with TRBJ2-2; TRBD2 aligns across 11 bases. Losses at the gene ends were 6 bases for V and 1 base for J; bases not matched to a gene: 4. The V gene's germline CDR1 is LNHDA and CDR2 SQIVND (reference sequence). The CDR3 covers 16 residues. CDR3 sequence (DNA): TGTGCCAGTAGGCTCACTAGCGGGGGGAACACCGGGGAGCTGTTTTTT. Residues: CASRLTSGGNTGELFF.

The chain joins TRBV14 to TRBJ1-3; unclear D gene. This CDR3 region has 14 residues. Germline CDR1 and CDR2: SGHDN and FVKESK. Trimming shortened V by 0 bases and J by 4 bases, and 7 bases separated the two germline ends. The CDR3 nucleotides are TGTGCCAGCAGCCAAGATACCAGGGGAAACACCATATATTTT. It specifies CASSQDTRGNTIYF.

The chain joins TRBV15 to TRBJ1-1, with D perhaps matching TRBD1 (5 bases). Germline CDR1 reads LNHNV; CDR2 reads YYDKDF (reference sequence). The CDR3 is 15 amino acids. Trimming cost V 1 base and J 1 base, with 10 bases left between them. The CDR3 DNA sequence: TGTGCCACCAGCAGAGGAGGGAGGGGGAACACTGAAGCTTTCTTT. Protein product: CATSRGGRGNTEAFF.